A single sample gave rise to the 27 T cell receptor beta chains below, sequenced in a study of identical twins. MiXCR was run by TCRdb on the 5' RACE reads, yielding one entry per CDR3 protein. Found here are hundreds of thousands of distinct CDR3 sequences, more than 9% of them singletons; the top ten hold 7.2%. The same sample was also studied in work on yellow fever vaccine responses in identical twins.

The sample comprised CD8+ T cells sorted from blood. Every receptor here comes from a woman aged 18-30 years in good health.

This clonotype was counted a few times. V is TRBV20-1 and J is TRBJ2-7, with 7 bases aligning to TRBD2. V shed 0 bases and J 5 bases; nucleotides not matched to a gene: 22. CDR1 and CDR2 from the germline V gene are DFQATT and SNEGSKA (reference sequence). The CDR3 consists of 19 residues. The chain's CDR3 is CSARDSSMSPLREFHEQYF. The CDR3 DNA follows: TGCAGTGCTAGAGATTCCTCCATGAGTCCACTGCGGGAGTTCCACGAGCAGTACTTC.

This clonotype was recorded a few times. The DNA of the CDR3 is TGCAGCGTTGACGACAGCTCCTACGAGCAGTACTTC. Translating gives CSVDDSSYEQYF. This chain joins TRBV29-1 and TRBJ2-7, with D perhaps TRBD1 (5 bases). Germline loops: CDR1 SQVTM, CDR2 ANQGSEA. Between the trimmed V and J ends, which lost 3 bases and 0 bases, there was a span of 6 bases. The CDR3 runs 12 residues.

The chain is built from TRBV29-1 and TRBJ2-1; 9 bases agree with TRBD2. Germline V CDR1 and CDR2: SQVTM, ANQGSEA. This CDR3 has 16 amino acids. Unmatched junction bases numbered 9, after V lost 0 bases and J lost 6 bases. CDR3 sequence reads: CSVEDLTGTSTNEQFF. DNA for the CDR3: TGCAGCGTTGAAGATCTAACTGGGACTAGCACCAATGAGCAGTTCTTC.

Only a few counts were recorded for this clonotype. This chain joins TRBV5-6 and TRBJ2-7; TRBD1 matches at 11 bases. In germline, CDR1 is SGHDT, CDR2 YYEEEE. CDR3 size: 16 residues. V gave up 4 bases and J gave up 0 bases; unmatched junction bases: 6. The CDR3 spells CASSQVGQGVSYEQYF. Here the CDR3 DNA reads TGTGCCAGCAGCCAGGTGGGACAGGGGGTCTCCTACGAGCAGTACTTC.

This clonotype was detected only once. The J gene is TRBJ2-5, the V gene TRBV27; TRBD2 aligns across 8 bases. This CDR3 has 18 residues. In germline, CDR1 is MNHEY, CDR2 SMNVEV (reference sequence). V gave up 3 bases and J gave up 1 base; unmatched junction bases: 13. CDR3 amino acids: CASSFRVPGTRFQETQYF. The CDR3 DNA sequence: TGTGCCAGCAGTTTCCGCGTTCCCGGGACTAGATTCCAAGAGACCCAGTACTTC.

This clonotype has just a few counts. The chain is built from TRBV24-1 and TRBJ2-2; 10 bases match TRBD2. CDR1 and CDR2 (germline): KGHDR, SFDVKD. The V gene end was trimmed by 9 bases and the J gene end by 6 bases; junction bases not matched to a gene: 3. The CDR3 totals 13 residues. The CDR3 DNA sequence: TGTGCCACCGGGACTAGCGTTGCCGGGGAGCTGTTTTTT. Protein product: CATGTSVAGELFF.

The J gene is TRBJ2-1, the V gene TRBV2; 8 bases line up with TRBD1. The CDR3 totals 17 residues. V shed 1 base and J 4 bases; nucleotides not matched to a gene: 9. CDR1 is SNHLY and CDR2 is FYNNEI in the germline V gene. The chain's CDR3 is CASSEDGRDRPYNEQFF. CDR3 in DNA: TGTGCCAGCAGTGAAGACGGGCGGGACAGGCCGTACAATGAGCAGTTCTTC.

This CDR3 reads CASSESGGSSTDTQYF. Written as DNA, the CDR3 is TGTGCCAGCAGTGAATCGGGAGGGTCCAGCACAGATACGCAGTATTTT. The V call is TRBV25-1, the J call TRBJ2-3, with 8 bases that match TRBD2. Germline CDR1 and CDR2: MGHDK and SYGVNS. V lost 1 base and J lost 0; bases outside the gene matches: 3. CDR3 length: 16 residues.

The chain links TRBV5-8 to TRBJ1-2; a possible D gene is TRBD1 (6 bases). CDR1 and CDR2 from the germline V gene are SGHTS and YDEGEE. The CDR3 has 12 amino acids. This chain's CDR3 is CAIIGQNYGYTF. The CDR3, as DNA: TGTGCTATCATAGGACAGAACTATGGCTACACCTTC.

This clonotype has a handful of counts. This sequence joins TRBV7-8 and TRBJ2-7; perhaps D is TRBD1 or TRBD2 (5 bases each). V gave up 5 bases and J gave up 4 bases, with 18 bases separating them. This CDR3 is built from 15 residues. The V gene's germline CDR1 is SGHVS and CDR2 FQNEAQ. The CDR3 loop reads CASSQGTPLPYEQYV. CDR3 bases: TGTGCCAGCAGCCAAGGGACCCCCCTTCCTTACGAGCAGTACGTC.

Relative to its sample, this clonotype is medium-sized. V and J are TRBV20-1 and TRBJ2-5, with 8 bases fitting TRBD2. Germline trimming cut 6 bases from V and 4 bases from J; bases unmatched to any gene: 13. The CDR3 has 15 residues. Germline CDR1 reads DFQATT; CDR2 reads SNEGSKA (reference sequence). The CDR3 is CSAPSVGGGTETQYF. The CDR3 DNA sequence: TGCAGTGCCCCCTCGGTGGGCGGGGGGACAGAGACCCAGTACTTC.

This clonotype was seen only a few times. This chain uses TRBV10-3 with TRBJ1-2; no firm D call. Deletions cut 2 bases from V and 2 bases from J, with 9 bases between. The CDR3 is 14 residues long. CDR1 and CDR2 from the germline V gene are ENHRY and SYGVKD. The CDR3 here is CAISEGVQNYGYTF. CDR3 bases: TGTGCCATCAGTGAGGGGGTACAGAACTATGGCTACACCTTC.

The sample holds a few counts of this clonotype. V gene TRBV28 combines with J gene TRBJ2-1; the D call may be TRBD1 or TRBD2 (5 bases each). The length of the CDR3 is 12 residues. Trimming pared 5 bases from V and 9 bases from J, leaving 11 bases between. Per the germline V gene, CDR1 is MDHEN and CDR2 is SYDVKM. CDR3 in DNA: TGTGCCAGCAGTCCCCCCGGGACTGAGCAGTTCTTC. Residues: CASSPPGTEQFF.

The V call is TRBV20-1, the J call TRBJ2-7, with 7 positions matching TRBD2. The J segment lost 6 bases and the V segment lost 0 bases, leaving 2 bases of the junction unmatched. Germline V CDR1 and CDR2: DFQATT, SNEGSKA (reference sequence). CDR3 length: 12 amino acids. This CDR3 reads CSARDGRVEQYV. The CDR3 nucleotides are TGCAGTGCTAGAGATGGGAGGGTCGAGCAGTACGTC.

The V call is TRBV10-3, the J call TRBJ1-1, with TRBD1 identical over 8 bases. V lost 2 bases to trimming and J lost 0 bases; unmatched junction nucleotides: 8. The CDR3 runs 17 residues. Per germline, CDR1 ENHRY and CDR2 SYGVKD. The CDR3 protein is CAISEVGTGVLNTEAFF. The CDR3 DNA follows: TGTGCCATCAGTGAGGTCGGGACAGGTGTATTGAACACTGAAGCTTTCTTT.

The chain uses TRBV5-5 and TRBJ1-1; D is unclear. Germline V gene sequence: CDR1 SGHKS, CDR2 YYEKEE (reference sequence). V lost 6 bases and J lost 1, with 13 bases in between. The CDR3 length is 14 residues. The CDR3 DNA is TGTGCCAGCACCCTGTTTACACAGAACACTGAAGCTTTCTTT. As protein: CASTLFTQNTEAFF.

This clonotype has a handful of counts. J is TRBJ2-1 and V is TRBV11-2; possibly TRBD1 for D (6 bases). The V gene lost 7 bases and the J gene lost 3 bases, with 19 bases spanning the gap. The CDR3 is made up of 16 amino acids. Per the germline V gene, CDR1 is SGHAT and CDR2 is FQNNGV. The CDR3 sequence is CASTLQGSPNYNEQFF. The CDR3, as DNA: TGTGCCAGCACCCTACAGGGATCACCCAACTACAATGAGCAGTTCTTC.

The table lists this clonotype with a few counts. V usage is TRBV24-1 and J usage is TRBJ2-7, with D unresolved. Germline assignment: CDR1 KGHDR and CDR2 SFDVKD. Trimming took 0 bases from V and 8 from J, leaving 10 bases between them. The length of the CDR3 is 13 residues. CDR3 protein: CATSDLREGKQYF. The CDR3 nucleotides are TGTGCCACCAGTGATTTGCGTGAAGGAAAGCAGTACTTC.

V gene TRBV24-1 combines with J gene TRBJ1-5; possible D gene TRBD1, 5 bases. The CDR3 is made up of 17 amino acids. Trimming took off 3 bases at V and 0 bases at J, with 14 bases between the two ends. Germline V gene sequence: CDR1 KGHDR, CDR2 SFDVKD. For the CDR3, the DNA is TGTGCCACCAGTGATAGGCGGGACGCTGATAGCAATCAGCCCCAGCATTTT. This sequence encodes CATSDRRDADSNQPQHF.

Here the CDR3 DNA reads TGTGCCAGCAGCTCAACCGGGACAGGACAAGAGACCCAGTACTTC. It yields the protein CASSSTGTGQETQYF. The chain recombines TRBV7-9 with TRBJ2-5; 8 bases line up with TRBD1. Germline V gene data show CDR1 as SEHNR and CDR2 as FQNEAQ (reference sequence). The J segment lost 2 bases and the V segment lost 4 bases, leaving 6 bases of the junction unmatched. The length of the CDR3 is 15 residues.

This clonotype has just a few counts. V usage is TRBV15 and J usage is TRBJ2-1, with no clear D. V lost 0 bases, J lost 6 bases, and 3 bases lay in between. CDR3 length equals 12 residues. In germline, CDR1 is LNHNV, CDR2 YYDKDF (reference sequence). The CDR3 here is CATSRDGNEQFF. DNA of the CDR3: TGTGCCACCAGCAGAGATGGCAATGAGCAGTTCTTC.

The chain combines TRBV4-2 with TRBJ1-1; D not resolved. Germline-derived CDR1 and CDR2 are LGHNA and YNFKEQ. The CDR3 totals 13 residues. With 0 bases removed from V and 2 bases from J, the gap between germline ends came to 4 bases. CDR3 protein: CASSQEDNTEAFF. Written as DNA, the CDR3 is TGTGCCAGCAGCCAAGAAGATAACACTGAAGCTTTCTTT.

This clonotype was seen a few times. This rearrangement joins TRBV9 to TRBJ2-5; possible D gene TRBD1, 5 bases. The V end lost 1 base, the J end lost 2 bases, and 12 bases lay between the germline ends. This CDR3 contains 15 residues. Per germline, CDR1 SGDLS and CDR2 YYNGEE. CDR3 loop: CASSVSGADQETQYF. The CDR3, as DNA: TGTGCCAGCAGCGTAAGTGGGGCAGATCAAGAGACCCAGTACTTC.

The table lists this clonotype with a few counts. The V gene is TRBV29-1, the J gene TRBJ1-3; tentative D call: TRBD1 (5 bases). Germline CDR1 SQVTM, CDR2 ANQGSEA. Trimming cost V 6 bases and J 3 bases, with 15 bases left between them. The length of the CDR3 is 14 residues. The CDR3 nucleotides read TGCAGCGTAGTGACAGCCAGGAGTGGAAACACCATATATTTT. Translation: CSVVTARSGNTIYF.

The CDR3 loop reads CASKGIVRQGAILANVLTF. Here the CDR3 DNA reads TGTGCCAGCAAGGGAATAGTAAGGCAGGGGGCCATCCTGGCCAACGTCCTGACTTTC. This chain uses TRBV27 with TRBJ2-6, with TRBD1 identical over 8 bases. The CDR3 has 19 residues. Germline CDR1 is MNHEY and CDR2 is SMNVEV (reference sequence). V lost 7 bases to trimming and J lost 6 bases; unmatched junction nucleotides: 20. The variable domain in full, completed from reference TRBV27 and TRBJ2-6, reads EAQVTQNPRYLITVTGKKLTVTCSQNMNHEYMSWYRQDPGLGLRQIYYSMNVEVTDKGDVPEGYKVSRKEKRNFPLILESPSPNQTSLYFCASKGIVRQGAILANVLTFGAGSRLTVL.

The J gene is TRBJ2-3, the V gene TRBV28; D possibly matches TRBD1 or TRBD2 (6 bases each). V lost 2 bases to trimming and J lost 4 bases, with 25 bases between them. The V gene's germline CDR1 is MDHEN and CDR2 SYDVKM. The CDR3 has 19 amino acids. CDR3 DNA: TGTGCCAGCAGTTTAGTAGGGGGGCCCGGGGGTGCAGGCCCAGATACGCAGTATTTT. Translated, it gives CASSLVGGPGGAGPDTQYF.

At least ten counts were recorded for this clonotype. CDR3 sequence: CASSLTSGGYNEQFF. In DNA form, the CDR3 reads TGTGCCAGCAGCCTGACTAGCGGGGGGTACAATGAGCAGTTCTTC. V gene TRBV7-9 combines with J gene TRBJ2-1, with TRBD2 identical over 13 bases. The CDR3 runs 15 residues. Germline V gene sequence: CDR1 SEHNR, CDR2 FQNEAQ (reference sequence). V was clipped by 5 bases and J by 4 bases; unmatched bases: 2.